A single sample gave rise to the 30 T cell receptor beta chains below, sequenced in a study of shared clonotypes between healthy human individuals. TCRdb's copy holds only in-frame clones and misses some; the assay was immunoSEQ multiplex PCR. In the table there are some 2.1 million clones, 90% to 95% of which are singletons. Sequenced: naive CD4+ T cells sorted from blood. Sample subset: CD45RA+ positively selected. These receptors were obtained from a young man in good health.

V gene TRBV30 combines with J gene TRBJ1-1; TRBD1 might be the D (5 bases). Germline V gives CDR1 GTSNPN, CDR2 SVGIG (reference sequence). The CDR3 is made up of 15 amino acids. V was clipped by 5 bases and J by 4 bases, with 20 bases between them. DNA of the CDR3: TGTGCCTGGGTCCCGGACCATAGGGGCACCACTGAAGCTTTCTTT. This gives the protein CAWVPDHRGTTEAFF.

V and J are TRBV10-3 and TRBJ2-7; D call uncertain. Per germline, CDR1 ENHRY and CDR2 SYGVKD. V was shortened by 6 bases and J by 5 bases, with 14 bases between the two germline ends. The CDR3 sequence is 13 residues long. This CDR3 is CAISSKADHEQYF. In DNA form, the CDR3 reads TGTGCCATCAGCTCAAAAGCCGATCACGAGCAGTACTTC.

The chain has TRBV5-1 and TRBJ2-7; the match to TRBD2 covers 7 bases. This CDR3 has 13 residues. CDR1 is SGHRS and CDR2 is YFSETQ in the germline V gene. Unmatched junction bases numbered 5, after V lost 4 bases and J lost 4 bases. In nucleotides, the CDR3 is TGCGCCAGCAGCGCGGGAGTGGGGTACGAGCAGTACTTC. The encoded protein is CASSAGVGYEQYF.

This clone came up once. The chain links TRBV5-6 to TRBJ2-3; no reliable D call. The germline V and J ends were trimmed by 3 bases and 0 bases, with 11 bases remaining between them. The CDR3 has 15 amino acids. Germline CDR1 SGHDT, CDR2 YYEEEE. The CDR3 protein is CASSSRMRSTDTQYF. CDR3 nucleotides: TGTGCCAGCAGCTCTCGAATGCGTAGCACAGATACGCAGTATTTT.

A word on this clone: The identical CDR3 is also encoded by other nucleotide sequences in the sample. This sequence joins TRBV6-5 and TRBJ1-1, with no clear D. With 4 bases removed from V and 0 bases from J, the gap between germline ends came to 6 bases. The germline V gene has CDR1 MNHEY and CDR2 SVGAGI. This CDR3 is 13 amino acids long. CDR3 protein: CASSFRLNTEAFF. The CDR3 DNA reads as TGTGCCAGCAGTTTCCGACTGAACACTGAAGCTTTCTTT.

This clone has only a few counts. This chain uses TRBV5-5 with TRBJ2-7; 8 bases are a match to TRBD2. J lost 0 bases, V lost 4 bases, and 6 bases had no gene match. The CDR3 length is 15 residues. Germline-derived CDR1 and CDR2 are SGHKS and YYEKEE (reference sequence). The CDR3 nucleotides are TGTGCCAGCAGCGCCCTAGCGGGTACCTCCTACGAGCAGTACTTC. Residues: CASSALAGTSYEQYF.

The V call is TRBV18, the J call TRBJ2-7, with D maybe TRBD2 (6 bases). The length of the CDR3 is 14 residues. The V and J ends lost 5 bases and 3 bases respectively, with 14 bases between them. CDR1 KGHSH and CDR2 LQKENI come from the germline V gene. As DNA, the CDR3 is TGTGCCAGCTCATTCTGGGGGGAACTCTACGAGCAGTACTTC. It specifies CASSFWGELYEQYF.

This chain joins TRBV7-2 and TRBJ2-7, with D maybe TRBD2 (5 bases). The CDR3 length is 15 residues. In germline, CDR1 is SGHTA, CDR2 FQGNSA. Trimming stripped 4 bases from V and 3 bases from J, with 16 bases between. The chain's CDR3 is CASSSRPGMDYEQYF. Here the CDR3 DNA reads TGTGCCAGCAGCTCGCGACCCGGGATGGACTACGAGCAGTACTTC.

The rearrangement joins TRBV10-3 to TRBJ2-7, with a weak D call TRBD1 (6 bases). The length of the CDR3 is 14 residues. Germline V gene lookup returns CDR1 ENHRY and CDR2 SYGVKD. Deletions cut 5 bases from V and 2 bases from J, with 13 bases between. The CDR3 nucleotides read TGTGCCATCAGTCGACAGGACGGAACCTACGAGCAGTACTTC. Amino acids: CAISRQDGTYEQYF.

The chain combines TRBV25-1 with TRBJ2-2; perhaps D is TRBD1 or TRBD2 (6 bases each). Germline CDR1 and CDR2: MGHDK and SYGVNS. Trimming cost V 2 bases and J 3 bases, with 19 bases left between them. The CDR3 contains 18 residues. The CDR3 region has the DNA TGTGCCAGCAGTGAACGGGGGCGAGCCGGACGGTACACCGGGGAGCTGTTTTTT. Encoded protein: CASSERGRAGRYTGELFF.

The rearrangement links TRBV7-3 to TRBJ2-5; D is possibly TRBD1 (6 bases). The V gene's germline CDR1 is SGHTA and CDR2 FQGTGA. CDR3 size: 13 residues. Trimming took 3 bases from V and 2 from J, leaving 7 bases between them. The DNA of the CDR3 is TGTGCCAGCAGCTTTAGGGGGCAAGAGACCCAGTACTTC. Its protein is CASSFRGQETQYF.

Of note for this clone: The same CDR3 is also encoded by other DNA sequences in this sample. The V call is TRBV6-6, the J call TRBJ2-3; no firm D call. Germline V gene lookup returns CDR1 MNHNY and CDR2 SVGAGI (reference sequence). The germline V and J ends were trimmed by 4 bases and 6 bases, with 5 bases remaining between them. The CDR3 spans 11 residues. The CDR3 here is CASSLGDTQYF. In DNA, the CDR3 is TGTGCCAGCAGTTTAGGGGATACGCAGTATTTT.

The V and J genes are TRBV28 and TRBJ1-1; a possible D gene is TRBD1 (5 bases). This CDR3 comprises 16 residues. V lost 2 bases and J lost 5, with 18 bases in between. Germline CDR1 reads MDHEN; CDR2 reads SYDVKM. The CDR3 region is CASSLPGSGHHTEAFF. The CDR3 coding sequence is TGTGCCAGCAGTTTACCGGGTTCAGGACATCATACTGAAGCTTTCTTT.

The V gene is TRBV28, the J gene TRBJ2-5; 7 bases are shared with TRBD2. CDR3 size: 13 residues. Germline values: CDR1 MDHEN, CDR2 SYDVKM. Unmatched junction bases numbered 5, after V lost 5 bases and J lost 5 bases. As DNA, the CDR3 is TGTGCCAGCAGTCGGGGGGTTCGTGAGACCCAGTACTTC. It translates to CASSRGVRETQYF.

The V gene is TRBV30, the J gene TRBJ1-1; 10 nucleotides line up with TRBD1. Germline CDR1 GTSNPN, CDR2 SVGIG (reference sequence). This CDR3 contains 14 residues. With V trimmed by 3 bases and J by 7 bases, 8 bases remained unmatched. Here the CDR3 DNA reads TGTGCCTGGAGAACGGGGACAGGGGCTAATGAAGCTTTCTTT. This sequence encodes CAWRTGTGANEAFF.

Note on this clone: This CDR3 is also generated by other DNA sequences in the sample. The chain couples TRBV2 to TRBJ1-5; D is unresolved. Per the germline V gene, CDR1 is SNHLY and CDR2 is FYNNEI. This CDR3 is 13 amino acids long. The V end lost 4 bases, the J end lost 3 bases, and 7 bases lay between the germline ends. CDR3 in DNA: TGTGCCAGCAGTGGAGGGCCCAATCAGCCCCAGCATTTT. Amino acid sequence: CASSGGPNQPQHF.

This clone has only a few counts. The same CDR3 can be traced to other DNA sequences in this sample. The gene calls are TRBV7-9 and TRBJ2-2; no reliable D call. CDR1 and CDR2 (germline): SEHNR, FQNEAQ (reference sequence). The length of the CDR3 is 14 residues. V lost 0 bases, J lost 1 base, and 3 bases lay in between. This CDR3 is CASSLAGNTGELFF. In nucleotides, the CDR3 is TGTGCCAGCAGCTTAGCAGGGAACACCGGGGAGCTGTTTTTT. The variable domain in full, completed from reference TRBV7-9 and TRBJ2-2, reads DTGVSQNPRHKITKRGQNVTFRCDPISEHNRLYWYRQTLGQGPEFLTYFQNEAQLEKSRLLSDRFSAERPKGSFSTLEIQRTEQGDSAMYLCASSLAGNTGELFFGEGSRLTVL.

This clone came up once. CDR3 sequence (DNA): TGTGCCAGCAGCGAGGGGGGTGAAGCTTTCTTT. It translates to CASSEGGEAFF. The J gene is TRBJ1-1, the V gene TRBV9, with a possible D match to TRBD1 (6 bases). CDR3 size: 11 residues. The V end lost 3 bases, the J end lost 7 bases, and 7 bases lay between the germline ends. Germline lookup yields CDR1 SGDLS and CDR2 YYNGEE.

This chain uses TRBV5-4 with TRBJ1-1; 7 bases are a match to TRBD1. With V trimmed by 4 bases and J by 0 bases, 6 bases remained unmatched. The length of the CDR3 is 15 residues. Germline V gene lookup returns CDR1 SGHNT and CDR2 YYREEE (reference sequence). In DNA, the CDR3 is TGTGCCAGCAGCACGGGGACAGTTATGAACACTGAAGCTTTCTTT. Translation gives CASSTGTVMNTEAFF.

The rearrangement links TRBV4-1 to TRBJ1-6, with D tentatively TRBD1 (5 bases). The CDR3 runs to 16 residues. Trimming pared 0 bases from V and 6 bases from J, leaving 12 bases between. The germline gives CDR1 MGHRA, CDR2 YSYEKL. DNA of the CDR3: TGCGCCAGCAGCCAAGACGCCAGGGTGGGTAATTCACCCCTCCACTTT. Translation gives CASSQDARVGNSPLHF.

This sequence joins TRBV6-5 and TRBJ1-3; no reliable D call. This CDR3 is 14 amino acids long. Germline CDR1 and CDR2: MNHEY and SVGAGI. Trimming cost V 1 base and J 4 bases, with 8 bases left between them. In nucleotides, the CDR3 is TGTGCCAGCAGTTACTTGGGCCAGGGAAACACCATATATTTT. Encoded protein: CASSYLGQGNTIYF.

CDR3 in DNA: TGTGCCAGTGCCCCGGCCAGGCTGGAAGAGACCCAGTACTTC. As protein: CASAPARLEETQYF. V usage is TRBV19 and J usage is TRBJ2-5, with D unresolved. V was pared by 8 bases and J by 3 bases, with 16 bases between. This CDR3 region has 14 residues. Germline V gene lookup returns CDR1 LNHDA and CDR2 SQIVND (reference sequence).

The CDR3 spells CASSGNNNSPLHF. Written as DNA, the CDR3 is TGTGCCAGCAGCGGGAACAATAATTCACCCCTCCACTTT. The chain uses TRBV9 and TRBJ1-6; no clear D gene. The CDR3 covers 13 residues. Trimming stripped 3 bases from V and 5 bases from J, with 6 bases between. The germline gives CDR1 SGDLS, CDR2 YYNGEE.

J is TRBJ2-7 and V is TRBV5-1; 8 bases match TRBD1. This CDR3 is built from 15 residues. With 0 bases clipped from V and 5 bases from J, the junction kept 7 bases outside the gene matches. In germline, CDR1 is SGHRS, CDR2 YFSETQ. CDR3 DNA sequence: TGCGCCAGCAGCTTGGATACAGGGGGTGGTAACGAGCAGTACTTC. This sequence encodes CASSLDTGGGNEQYF.

V usage is TRBV7-3 and J usage is TRBJ2-5, with 7 bases matching TRBD2. V lost 6 bases and J lost 4; bases outside the gene matches: 11. The CDR3 runs 15 residues. Looked up from germline, CDR1 is SGHTA and CDR2 is FQGTGA. The chain's CDR3 is CASRSSAGFAETQYF. The CDR3 nucleotides read TGTGCCAGCAGGTCATCAGCGGGGTTTGCAGAGACCCAGTACTTC. Full variable domain (rest looked up from reference TRBV7-3 and TRBJ2-5): GAGVSQTPSNKVTEKGKYVELRCDPISGHTALYWYRQSLGQGPEFLIYFQGTGAADDSGLPNDRFFAVRPEGSVSTLKIQRTERGDSAVYLCASRSSAGFAETQYFGPGTRLLVL.

The V and J genes are TRBV7-2 and TRBJ2-3, with TRBD2 identical over 8 bases. Trimming cost V 5 bases and J 4 bases; bases outside gene matches: 8. The CDR3 spans 15 residues. CDR1 SGHTA and CDR2 FQGNSA come from the germline V gene. The CDR3 coding sequence is TGTGCCAGCAGCCTGGAGCGGGGGCCCCCAGATACGCAGTATTTT. This translates into CASSLERGPPDTQYF. The full variable domain, its missing parts supplied by reference TRBV7-2 and TRBJ2-3, is GAGVSQSPSNKVTEKGKDVELRCDPISGHTALYWYRQSLGQGLEFLIYFQGNSAPDKSGLPSDRFSAERTGGSVSTLTIQRTQQEDSAVYLCASSLERGPPDTQYFGPGTRLTVL.

The chain has TRBV6-5 and TRBJ2-7; 7 positions match TRBD2. This CDR3 spans 14 amino acids. The germline gives CDR1 MNHEY, CDR2 SVGAGI. The junction had 13 bases not matched to a gene; V was cut back by 7 bases and J by 7 bases. The CDR3 sequence is CASTGGGSPGEQYF. The CDR3 coding sequence is TGTGCCAGCACGGGTGGCGGGAGCCCCGGAGAGCAGTACTTC.

V and J are TRBV10-3 and TRBJ2-7, with TRBD2 identical over 9 bases. V lost 8 bases and J lost 0; bases outside the gene matches: 5. The length of the CDR3 is 14 residues. Looked up from germline, CDR1 is ENHRY and CDR2 is SYGVKD. DNA of the CDR3: TGTGCCATCGGGTTTAGCGGGAGCTCCTACGAGCAGTACTTC. This translates into CAIGFSGSSYEQYF.

This chain uses TRBV25-1 with TRBJ2-6, with 9 positions matching TRBD2. Germline trimming cut 4 bases from V and 1 base from J; bases unmatched to any gene: 8. From germline, CDR1 is MGHDK and CDR2 SYGVNS. The CDR3 length is 18 residues. The DNA of the CDR3 is TGTGCCAGCAGTGCCGTAGCGGGAGTAGGGTCTGGGGCCAACGTCCTGACTTTC. Amino acid sequence: CASSAVAGVGSGANVLTF. Looking up the rest from reference TRBV25-1 and TRBJ2-6 gives the full variable domain: EADIYQTPRYLVIGTGKKITLECSQTMGHDKMYWYQQDPGMELHLIHYSYGVNSTEKGDLSSESTVSRIRTEHFPLTLESARPSHTSQYLCASSAVAGVGSGANVLTFGAGSRLTVL.

The chain uses TRBV5-1 and TRBJ1-2, with D possibly matching TRBD1 (6 bases). V gave up 4 bases and J gave up 7 bases, with 17 bases separating them. From germline, CDR1 is SGHRS and CDR2 YFSETQ. This CDR3 region has 14 residues. The CDR3 spells CASSLFRDKRGYTF. The DNA of the CDR3 is TGCGCCAGCAGCCTATTCCGGGACAAGCGTGGCTACACCTTC.